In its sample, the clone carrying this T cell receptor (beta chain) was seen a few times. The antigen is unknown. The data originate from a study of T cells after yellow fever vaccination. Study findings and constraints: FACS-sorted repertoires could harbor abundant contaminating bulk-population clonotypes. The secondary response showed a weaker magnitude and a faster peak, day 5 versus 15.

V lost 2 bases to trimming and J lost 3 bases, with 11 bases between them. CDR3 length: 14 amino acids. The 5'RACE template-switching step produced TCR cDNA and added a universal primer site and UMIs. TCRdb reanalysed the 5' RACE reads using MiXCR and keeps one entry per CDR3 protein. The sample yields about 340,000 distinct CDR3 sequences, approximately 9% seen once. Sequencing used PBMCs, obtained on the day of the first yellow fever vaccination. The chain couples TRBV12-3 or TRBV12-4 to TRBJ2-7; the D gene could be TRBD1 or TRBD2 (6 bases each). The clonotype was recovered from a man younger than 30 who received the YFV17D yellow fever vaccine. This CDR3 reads CASSLTGGFYEQYF. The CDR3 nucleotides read TGTGCCAGCAGTTTAACCGGGGGCTTCTACGAGCAGTACTTC.